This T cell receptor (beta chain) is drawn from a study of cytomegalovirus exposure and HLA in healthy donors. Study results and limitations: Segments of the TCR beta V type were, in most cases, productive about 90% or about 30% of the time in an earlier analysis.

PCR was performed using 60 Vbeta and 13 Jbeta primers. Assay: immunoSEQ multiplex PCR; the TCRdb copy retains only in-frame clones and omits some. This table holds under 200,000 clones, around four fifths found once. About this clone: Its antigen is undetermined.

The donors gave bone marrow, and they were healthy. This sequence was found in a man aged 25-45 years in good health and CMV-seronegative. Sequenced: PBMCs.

The DNA for the CDR3 is TGTGCCAGCAGCCTACAGGGGCATGGCTACACCTTC. It specifies CASSLQGHGYTF. V is TRBV28 and J is TRBJ1-2; 7 positions match TRBD1. The CDR3 spans 12 residues. The germline CDR1 and CDR2 sequences are MDHEN and SYDVKM. V shed 6 bases, J shed 6 bases, and the junction held 4 bases outside the gene matches.